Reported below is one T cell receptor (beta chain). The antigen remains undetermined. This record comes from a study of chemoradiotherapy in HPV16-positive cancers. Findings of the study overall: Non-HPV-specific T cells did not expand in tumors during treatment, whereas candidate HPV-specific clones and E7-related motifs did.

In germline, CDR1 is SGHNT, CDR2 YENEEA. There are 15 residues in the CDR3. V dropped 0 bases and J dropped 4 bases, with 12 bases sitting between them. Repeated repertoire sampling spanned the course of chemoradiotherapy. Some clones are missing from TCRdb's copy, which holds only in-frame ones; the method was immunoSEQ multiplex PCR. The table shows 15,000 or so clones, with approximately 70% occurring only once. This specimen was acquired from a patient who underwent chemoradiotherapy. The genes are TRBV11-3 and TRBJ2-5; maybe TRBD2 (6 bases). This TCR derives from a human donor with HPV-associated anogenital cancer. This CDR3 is CASSLDGLKGETQYF. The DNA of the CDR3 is TGTGCCAGCAGCTTAGACGGACTAAAAGGAGAGACCCAGTACTTC.